Presented here are 28 T cell receptor beta chains from one specimen sequenced in a study of neurological immune-mediated disorders (dated by TCRdb to the late 2010s). Library preparation employed 5' RACE. Reads for this sample came from an Illumina HiSeq 2500. TCRdb ran its own pipeline on the public reads, namely fastp trimming at Q25 and MiXCR clone calling, and kept in-frame beta chains. For every CDR3 protein sequence, its rows merge into one entry that carries the most common genes and DNA. A total of tens of thousands of distinct CDR3 sequences appear in this sample, 2% to 3% of them only once. Of the sample, around 1.1% falls within the top ten clones. The source material was PBMCs. These receptors came from a woman aged 30 to 39 with multiple sclerosis.

This clonotype was detected ten times or more. The chain couples TRBV29-1 to TRBJ2-5; 8 bases map to TRBD1. The J segment lost 2 bases and the V segment lost 0 bases, leaving 11 bases of the junction unmatched. The CDR3 extends over 17 amino acids. The germline gives CDR1 SQVTM, CDR2 ANQGSEA. The CDR3 coding sequence is TGCAGCGTTGAAGACCCTTCAGGGGGCGACCTACAAGAGACCCAGTACTTC. Translating gives CSVEDPSGGDLQETQYF.

The table lists this clonotype with many counts. V usage is TRBV21-1 and J usage is TRBJ2-5. TRBV21-1 is described as a pseudogene. This CDR3 is 12 amino acids long. CDR3 sequence reads: CASGRIQETQYF. In nucleotides, the CDR3 is TGTGCCAGCGGAAGGATCCAAGAGACCCAGTACTTC.

Many counts were recorded for this clonotype. This chain connects TRBV11-2 to TRBJ1-4, with unresolved D. The CDR3 spans 11 residues. The germline CDR1 and CDR2 sequences are SGHAT and FQNNGV. CDR3 sequence (DNA): TGTGCAGGAGTCGGATATGAAAAACTGTTTTTT. Residues: CAGVGYEKLFF.

This clonotype was counted at least ten times. V gene TRBV20-1 combines with J gene TRBJ2-5; D is unresolved. Trimming stripped 0 bases from V and 1 base from J, with 9 bases between. CDR3 size: 14 residues. Germline V gives CDR1 DFQATT, CDR2 SNEGSKA (reference sequence). CDR3 region: CSARDQATQETQYF. The DNA for the CDR3 is TGCAGTGCTAGAGATCAGGCCACCCAAGAGACCCAGTACTTC.

This clonotype came up many times. The chain combines TRBV20-1 with TRBJ2-7; the match to TRBD1 covers 9 bases. This CDR3 comprises 15 residues. The J segment lost 5 bases and the V segment lost 1 base, leaving 9 bases of the junction unmatched. Germline loops: CDR1 DFQATT, CDR2 SNEGSKA (reference sequence). As DNA, the CDR3 is TGCAGTGCTAGAGCAACGGACAGGGGACCGGACGAGCAGTACTTC. Residues: CSARATDRGPDEQYF.

In this sample, this clonotype turned up many times. The chain uses TRBV9 and TRBJ2-7, with 10 nucleotides matching TRBD1. The CDR3 is 14 amino acids. Germline assignment: CDR1 SGDLS and CDR2 YYNGEE. J lost 6 bases, V lost 3 bases, and 6 bases had no gene match. The CDR3 sequence: CASSASGQGGEQYF. For the CDR3, the DNA is TGTGCCAGCAGCGCCTCAGGACAGGGGGGCGAGCAGTACTTC.

The sample holds many counts of this clonotype. The chain has TRBV5-1 and TRBJ2-7, with TRBD1 matching 11 bases. Germline V gives CDR1 SGHRS, CDR2 YFSETQ. Unmatched junction bases numbered 9, after V lost 2 bases and J lost 2 bases. The CDR3 extends over 17 amino acids. CDR3 DNA: TGCGCCAGCAGCTTATCACCCGGGACAGGGGGGGCCTACGAGCAGTACTTC. Its protein is CASSLSPGTGGAYEQYF.

This clonotype was observed at least ten times. This chain joins TRBV7-2 and TRBJ1-1; D may be TRBD1 (5 bases). Between the trimmed V and J ends, which lost 0 bases and 11 bases, there was a span of 16 bases. This CDR3 region has 14 residues. Germline values: CDR1 SGHTA, CDR2 FQGNSA. The CDR3 DNA follows: TGTGCCAGCAGCTTAGCTCCCGGGGCCGCAGATGCTTTCTTT. Protein: CASSLAPGAADAFF.

This clonotype was detected ten times or more. This chain joins TRBV20-1 and TRBJ2-1, with 10 bases matching TRBD2. With 0 bases clipped from V and 3 bases from J, the junction kept 5 bases outside the gene matches. Germline assignment: CDR1 DFQATT and CDR2 SNEGSKA (reference sequence). This CDR3 has 16 residues. The chain's CDR3 is CSARDTSGTFYNEQFF. The CDR3 coding sequence is TGCAGTGCTAGAGATACTAGCGGGACCTTCTACAATGAGCAGTTCTTC.

This clonotype was seen repeatedly, ten times or more. The chain recombines TRBV20-1 with TRBJ1-1, with 8 bases matching TRBD1. The CDR3 totals 14 residues. V lost 6 bases, J lost 2 bases, and 8 bases stayed unmatched. CDR1 is DFQATT, CDR2 SNEGSKA, per germline (reference sequence). Written as DNA, the CDR3 is TGCAGTGCAAACTCACAGGGGGTAAACACTGAAGCTTTCTTT. It is translated as CSANSQGVNTEAFF.

The V gene is TRBV12-3 or TRBV12-4, the J gene TRBJ1-6, with 7 bases matching TRBD1. The J segment lost 6 bases and the V segment lost 6 bases, leaving 8 bases of the junction unmatched. The CDR3 sequence is 15 residues long. This CDR3 is CASRPQGQSNSPLHF. The CDR3 DNA reads as TGTGCCAGCAGACCCCAGGGACAGAGTAATTCACCCCTCCACTTT.

In the case of this clonotype: A much larger clone differs from this one at a single base, so this may be a read error. The chain has TRBV10-3 and TRBJ1-1; D gene uncertain. CDR3 length: 12 amino acids. Germline V lookup: CDR1 ENHRY, CDR2 SYGVKD. The CDR3 spells CDIKNLNTEAFF. The DNA of the CDR3 is TGTGACATCAAGAATTTGAACACTGAAGCTTTCTTT.

In this sample, this clonotype turned up many times. The V gene is TRBV25-1, the J gene TRBJ1-1; no firm D call. The V gene's germline CDR1 is MGHDK and CDR2 SYGVNS. CDR3 length equals 14 residues. V lost 4 bases, J lost 5 bases, and 14 bases lay in between. Here the CDR3 reads CASSAREGRTEAFF. The CDR3 DNA is TGTGCCAGCAGTGCCCGTGAGGGTCGGACTGAAGCTTTCTTT.

In this sample, this clonotype turned up many times. V is TRBV13 and J is TRBJ2-1; D perhaps matches TRBD2 (5 bases). This CDR3 contains 16 residues. V lost 4 bases to trimming and J lost 3 bases, with 16 bases between them. Germline lookup yields CDR1 PRHDT and CDR2 FYEKMQ (reference sequence). The CDR3 coding sequence is TGTGCCAGCAGCTCCACTAGTTCCCCTGTCTACAATGAGCAGTTCTTC. It yields the protein CASSSTSSPVYNEQFF.

This clonotype was recorded at least ten times. This rearrangement joins TRBV7-2 to TRBJ2-7, with a tentative D call TRBD2 (6 bases). Germline V gene sequence: CDR1 SGHTA, CDR2 FQGNSA. The V end was cut by 2 bases, the J end by 4 bases, with 12 bases between. This CDR3 is 14 amino acids long. CDR3 protein: CASSLSRGKYEQYF. CDR3 sequence (DNA): TGTGCCAGCAGCTTATCGCGGGGCAAATACGAGCAGTACTTC.

The chain joins TRBV7-9 to TRBJ2-1; a weak D match, TRBD2 (6 bases). CDR1 is SEHNR, CDR2 FQNEAQ, per germline (reference sequence). The V gene lost 5 bases and the J gene lost 6 bases, with 14 bases spanning the gap. The CDR3 is 14 residues long. CDR3 DNA sequence: TGTGCCAGCAGCCCGTCGATAGCGGTCAATGAGCAGTTCTTC. It yields the protein CASSPSIAVNEQFF.

The sample holds many counts of this clonotype. CDR3 amino acids: CSAPSSAEQYF. The CDR3 DNA reads as TGCAGTGCCCCTTCTAGCGCCGAGCAGTACTTC. The rearrangement uses TRBV20-1 and TRBJ2-7; possible D gene TRBD2, 6 bases. Germline CDR1 is DFQATT and CDR2 is SNEGSKA (reference sequence). The CDR3 is 11 amino acids. Between the trimmed V and J ends, which lost 6 bases and 6 bases, there was a span of 12 bases.

This clonotype has more than one count but fewer than ten. This sequence may be a read error, since a much larger clone differs from it by one base. The chain is built from TRBV25-1 and TRBJ2-3; D is uncertain. This CDR3 region has 11 residues. Germline V gene sequence: CDR1 MGHDK, CDR2 SYGVNS. The CDR3 loop reads CDSRNTDTQYF. DNA for the CDR3: TGTGACAGCAGGAACACAGATACGCAGTATTTT.

This clonotype was counted at least ten times. The chain is built from TRBV20-1 and TRBJ2-3, with D unclear. The germline V gene has CDR1 DFQATT and CDR2 SNEGSKA (reference sequence). V dropped 8 bases and J dropped 1 base, with 13 bases sitting between them. The CDR3 runs to 13 residues. The CDR3 nucleotides are TGCAGTCGGCAGGACGCCGGCACAGATACGCAGTATTTT. Its translation: CSRQDAGTDTQYF.

This clonotype has a count of ten or more. V and J are TRBV12-3 or TRBV12-4 and TRBJ1-2, with 8 positions matching TRBD1. V dropped 3 bases and J dropped 4; count of bases not matched to a gene: 7. The CDR3 covers 15 residues. Here the CDR3 DNA reads TGTGCCAGCAGTTTTATGACAGGGGCAGGCTATGGCTACACCTTC. Protein product: CASSFMTGAGYGYTF.

This clonotype has at least ten counts. V usage is TRBV28 and J usage is TRBJ2-1; D is undetermined. The germline CDR1 and CDR2 sequences are MDHEN and SYDVKM. This CDR3 spans 12 amino acids. V lost 6 bases and J 6 bases, leaving 9 bases between the germline ends. CDR3: CASSGLSNEQFF. In DNA form, the CDR3 reads TGTGCCAGCAGCGGCTTGAGCAATGAGCAGTTCTTC.

This clonotype was recorded many times. The DNA of the CDR3 is TGTGCCAGCAGTTCAGGGGGCGAAGTAGGCGAGCAGTACTTC. This sequence encodes CASSSGGEVGEQYF. The chain carries TRBV28 and TRBJ2-7; TRBD1 aligns across 8 bases. Germline CDR1 reads MDHEN; CDR2 reads SYDVKM. This CDR3 is 14 amino acids long. The V segment lost 4 bases and the J segment 6 bases; nucleotides outside the gene matches: 8.

This clonotype rates as medium-sized (0.01 to 0.1%). The V and J genes are TRBV9 and TRBJ2-1, with 11 bases matching TRBD1. CDR1 is SGDLS and CDR2 is YYNGEE in the germline V gene. This CDR3 comprises 15 residues. The ends lost 0 bases at V and 8 bases at J; junction bases unmatched: 4. CDR3 amino acids: CASSVDGQGADEQFF. The CDR3 DNA reads TGTGCCAGCAGCGTAGATGGACAGGGGGCTGATGAGCAGTTCTTC.

This clonotype was picked up many times. The genes are TRBV7-9 and TRBJ2-5; weak D call: TRBD2 (6 bases). V gave up 6 bases and J gave up 5 bases, with 16 bases separating them. The CDR3 runs 14 residues. From germline, CDR1 is SEHNR and CDR2 FQNEAQ (reference sequence). In DNA form, the CDR3 reads TGTGCCAGCAGTATCGCTCAGGGAGGTGAGACCCAGTACTTC. It yields the protein CASSIAQGGETQYF.

This clonotype was seen at least ten times. The chain recombines TRBV5-1 with TRBJ2-2; the D is unclear. The CDR3 extends over 14 amino acids. V lost 5 bases, J lost 4 bases, and 12 bases lay in between. Germline loops: CDR1 SGHRS, CDR2 YFSETQ. CDR3: CASSFDTPTGELFF. CDR3 sequence (DNA): TGCGCCAGCAGTTTTGACACCCCCACCGGGGAGCTGTTTTTT.

This clonotype was observed a handful of times. It may be a read error: a sequence one base away is much more abundant. J is TRBJ2-3 and V is TRBV18; TRBD2 agrees at 12 bases. Germline V gene data show CDR1 as KGHSH and CDR2 as LQKENI. The CDR3 has 16 amino acids. J lost 2 bases, V lost 3 bases, and 3 bases had no gene match. CDR3 sequence reads: CASSPGLAGNTDTQYF. Here the CDR3 DNA reads TGTGCCAGCTCACCCGGACTAGCGGGGAACACAGATACGCAGTATTTT.

This clonotype was observed at least ten times. The chain's CDR3 is CSAPRMGPLMNTEAFF. The CDR3 DNA sequence: TGCAGTGCCCCCAGGATGGGCCCCCTCATGAACACTGAAGCTTTCTTT. The rearrangement uses TRBV20-1 and TRBJ1-1; D is unresolved. The germline gives CDR1 DFQATT, CDR2 SNEGSKA (reference sequence). CDR3 length equals 16 residues. V was cut by 6 bases and J by 0 bases, with 20 bases left in between.

With respect to this clonotype: A read error may explain this, as a much larger clone is one base away. The chain combines TRBV12-3 or TRBV12-4 with TRBJ2-7; D unclear. The CDR3 spans 13 residues. Between the trimmed V and J ends, which lost 6 bases and 4 bases, there was a span of 13 bases. CDR3 sequence (DNA): TGTGCCAGCAGCCCAGAGAAAGGATACGAGCAGTACTTC. Amino acid sequence: CASSPEKGYEQYF.